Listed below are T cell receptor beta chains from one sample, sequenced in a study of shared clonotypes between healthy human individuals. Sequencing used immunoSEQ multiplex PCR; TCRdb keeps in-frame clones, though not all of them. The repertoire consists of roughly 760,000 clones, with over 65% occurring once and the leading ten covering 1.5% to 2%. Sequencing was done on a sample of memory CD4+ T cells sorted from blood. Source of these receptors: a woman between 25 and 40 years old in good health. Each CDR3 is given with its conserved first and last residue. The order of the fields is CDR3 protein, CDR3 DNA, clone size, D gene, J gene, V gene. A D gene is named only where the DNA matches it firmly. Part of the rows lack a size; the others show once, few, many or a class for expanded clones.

CDR3 protein: CASSLPATEEQYF; CDR3 DNA: TGTGCCAGCAGTTTGCCGGCCACGGAAGAGCAGTACTTC; clone size: NA; D gene: NA; J gene: TRBJ2-7; V gene: TRBV28
CDR3 protein: CSGGLLLNTEAFF; CDR3 DNA: TGCAGCGGGGGACTGTTGCTGAACACTGAAGCTTTCTTT; clone size: NA; D gene: NA; J gene: TRBJ1-1; V gene: TRBV29-1
CDR3 protein: CASSNGKVEGQYF; CDR3 DNA: TGTGCCAGCAGCAACGGGAAGGTCGAAGGGCAGTATTTT; clone size: NA; D gene: NA; J gene: TRBJ2-3; V gene: TRBV7-9
CDR3 protein: CASSFQTPGTSKETQYF; CDR3 DNA: TGTGCCAGCAGTTTCCAAACCCCAGGGACAAGTAAAGAGACCCAGTACTTC; clone size: once; D gene: NA; J gene: TRBJ2-5; V gene: TRBV28
CDR3 protein: CASSQGLAGGEETQYF; CDR3 DNA: TGTGCCAGCAGCCAGGGACTAGCGGGAGGGGAGGAGACCCAGTACTTC; clone size: NA; D gene: TRBD2; J gene: TRBJ2-5; V gene: TRBV7-6
CDR3 protein: CASSQRTGRLSGANVLTF; CDR3 DNA: TGCGCCAGCAGCCAACGGACAGGGAGGCTTTCTGGGGCCAACGTCCTGACTTTC; clone size: NA; D gene: TRBD1; J gene: TRBJ2-6; V gene: TRBV4-1
CDR3 protein: CASKGTSRYNEQFF; CDR3 DNA: TGTGCCAGTAAGGGGACTAGCAGGTACAATGAGCAGTTCTTC; clone size: NA; D gene: TRBD2; J gene: TRBJ2-1; V gene: TRBV19
CDR3 protein: CASSRRVANPGELFF; CDR3 DNA: TGTGCCAGCAGCCGGCGGGTAGCCAATCCCGGGGAGCTGTTTTTT; clone size: many; D gene: NA; J gene: TRBJ2-2; V gene: TRBV7-2
CDR3 protein: CAWSVPLRQGALWNQPQHF; CDR3 DNA: TGTGCCTGGAGCGTCCCACTCCGGCAGGGGGCTTTATGGAATCAGCCCCAGCATTTT; clone size: NA; D gene: TRBD1; J gene: TRBJ1-5; V gene: TRBV30
CDR3 protein: CASRGTGDSPLHF; CDR3 DNA: TGTGCCAGCAGGGGGACGGGAGATTCACCCCTCCACTTT; clone size: NA; D gene: NA; J gene: TRBJ1-6; V gene: TRBV6-5
CDR3 protein: CASSQDQQSYEQYF; CDR3 DNA: TGTGCCAGCTCACAAGACCAACAGTCCTACGAGCAGTACTTC; clone size: NA; D gene: NA; J gene: TRBJ2-7; V gene: TRBV18
CDR3 protein: CASSQDPALGTQYF; CDR3 DNA: TGTGCCAGCAGCCAAGATCCCGCGCTGGGGACCCAGTACTTC; clone size: few; D gene: NA; J gene: TRBJ2-5; V gene: TRBV14
CDR3 protein: CASQDGYTF; CDR3 DNA: TGTGCCAGCCAGGACGGCTACACCTTC; clone size: many; D gene: NA; J gene: TRBJ1-2; V gene: TRBV6-1
CDR3 protein: CASSPFGLVGNEQFF; CDR3 DNA: TGTGCCAGCAGCCCCTTTGGTCTAGTTGGCAATGAGCAGTTCTTC; clone size: many; D gene: NA; J gene: TRBJ2-1; V gene: TRBV5-4
CDR3 protein: CASSHARGSSYNEQFF; CDR3 DNA: TGCGCCAGCAGCCACGCCCGTGGGAGCTCCTACAATGAGCAGTTCTTC; clone size: NA; D gene: NA; J gene: TRBJ2-1; V gene: TRBV5-1
CDR3 protein: CASSLGSGATGPYNEQFF; CDR3 DNA: TGTGCCAGCAGCTTAGGGAGCGGGGCGACAGGGCCCTACAATGAGCAGTTCTTC; clone size: NA; D gene: NA; J gene: TRBJ2-1; V gene: TRBV7-9
CDR3 protein: CASSQLGSGGVQETQYF; CDR3 DNA: TGTGCCAGCAGCCAATTAGGGTCGGGTGGGGTTCAAGAGACCCAGTACTTC; clone size: NA; D gene: NA; J gene: TRBJ2-5; V gene: TRBV4-2
CDR3 protein: CASSPGAGVSYNEQFF; CDR3 DNA: TGTGCCAGCAGCCCGGGCGCGGGAGTATCCTACAATGAGCAGTTCTTC; clone size: NA; D gene: TRBD2; J gene: TRBJ2-1; V gene: TRBV4-2
CDR3 protein: CASSLWTSGSLSNEQYF; CDR3 DNA: TGTGCCAGCAGTTTATGGACTAGCGGGAGTCTATCCAACGAGCAGTACTTC; clone size: NA; D gene: TRBD2; J gene: TRBJ2-7; V gene: TRBV28
CDR3 protein: CASSLDESEQYF; CDR3 DNA: TGTGCCAGCAGCTTGGATGAGAGTGAGCAGTACTTC; clone size: NA; D gene: NA; J gene: TRBJ2-7; V gene: TRBV5-4
CDR3 protein: CASTRGGGSVGYEQYF; CDR3 DNA: TGCGCCAGCACCCGCGGGGGGGGCTCGGTTGGCTACGAGCAGTACTTC; clone size: NA; D gene: TRBD2; J gene: TRBJ2-7; V gene: TRBV5-1
CDR3 protein: CAWSVISSNQPQHF; CDR3 DNA: TGTGCCTGGAGTGTAATATCTAGCAATCAGCCCCAGCATTTT; clone size: NA; D gene: NA; J gene: TRBJ1-5; V gene: TRBV30
CDR3 protein: CAIRGDLGNEKLFF; CDR3 DNA: TGTGCCATCAGAGGGGATCTGGGTAATGAAAAACTGTTTTTT; clone size: NA; D gene: NA; J gene: TRBJ1-4; V gene: TRBV10-3
CDR3 protein: CASSQGGGESGNTIYF; CDR3 DNA: TGTGCCAGCAGCCAAGGCGGGGGGGAATCTGGAAACACCATATATTTT; clone size: NA; D gene: NA; J gene: TRBJ1-3; V gene: TRBV4-2
CDR3 protein: CASSVGQGLADTQYF; CDR3 DNA: TGTGCCAGCAGCGTAGGGCAGGGGCTAGCGGATACGCAGTATTTT; clone size: once; D gene: NA; J gene: TRBJ2-3; V gene: TRBV9
CDR3 protein: CASSVSSGRAAAGTQYF; CDR3 DNA: TGTGCCAGCAGCGTGAGTAGCGGGAGGGCGGCGGCTGGGACCCAGTACTTC; clone size: NA; D gene: TRBD2; J gene: TRBJ2-5; V gene: TRBV9
CDR3 protein: CASSLWTGITGNTIYF; CDR3 DNA: TGTGCCAGTAGTCTATGGACAGGGATTACTGGAAACACCATATATTTT; clone size: few; D gene: TRBD1; J gene: TRBJ1-3; V gene: TRBV19
CDR3 protein: CASSPSDSADTQYF; CDR3 DNA: TGTGCCAGCAGCCCTTCCGATTCTGCAGATACGCAGTATTTT; clone size: NA; D gene: NA; J gene: TRBJ2-3; V gene: TRBV6-6
CDR3 protein: CASSHSTDTQYF; CDR3 DNA: TGTGCCAGTAGTCATAGCACAGATACGCAGTATTTT; clone size: NA; D gene: NA; J gene: TRBJ2-3; V gene: TRBV19
CDR3 protein: CATSRDRGRDTQYF; CDR3 DNA: TGTGCCACCTCCCGGGACAGGGGACGAGATACGCAGTATTTT; clone size: few; D gene: TRBD1; J gene: TRBJ2-3; V gene: TRBV19
CDR3 protein: CASSLDNGRAGANVLTF; CDR3 DNA: TGCGCCAGCAGTCTGGACAATGGAAGGGCTGGGGCCAACGTCCTGACTTTC; clone size: NA; D gene: NA; J gene: TRBJ2-6; V gene: TRBV5-1
CDR3 protein: CASNERNTEAFF; CDR3 DNA: TGTGCCAGTAATGAGAGGAACACTGAAGCTTTCTTT; clone size: NA; D gene: NA; J gene: TRBJ1-1; V gene: TRBV19
CDR3 protein: CATSRQGQATDTQYF; CDR3 DNA: TGTGCCACCAGCAGACAAGGACAAGCCACAGATACGCAGTATTTT; clone size: NA; D gene: NA; J gene: TRBJ2-3; V gene: TRBV15
CDR3 protein: CASGLFLAGVSSNEQFF; CDR3 DNA: TGTGCTAGTGGTTTGTTTCTAGCGGGAGTGAGTAGCAATGAGCAGTTCTTC; clone size: NA; D gene: TRBD2; J gene: TRBJ2-1; V gene: TRBV12-5
CDR3 protein: CASSDFEDTEAFF; CDR3 DNA: TGTGCCAGCAGTGACTTTGAGGACACTGAAGCTTTCTTT; clone size: NA; D gene: NA; J gene: TRBJ1-1; V gene: TRBV6-4
CDR3 protein: CASSVGNSPDSSGANVLTF; CDR3 DNA: TGCGCCAGCAGCGTTGGGAACAGCCCTGATTCCTCTGGGGCCAACGTCCTGACTTTC; clone size: NA; D gene: NA; J gene: TRBJ2-6; V gene: TRBV5-1
CDR3 protein: CASSSSGRDETQYF; CDR3 DNA: TGTGCCAGCAGTTCCAGCGGGAGGGACGAGACCCAGTACTTC; clone size: NA; D gene: TRBD2; J gene: TRBJ2-5; V gene: TRBV6-6
CDR3 protein: CASLGTGLYEQYF; CDR3 DNA: TGTGCCAGCCTGGGGACAGGGCTCTACGAGCAGTACTTC; clone size: NA; D gene: TRBD1; J gene: TRBJ2-7; V gene: TRBV28
CDR3 protein: CASSGDRDPSYEQYF; CDR3 DNA: TGTGCCAGCAGTGGGGACAGAGACCCCTCCTACGAGCAGTACTTC; clone size: few; D gene: TRBD1; J gene: TRBJ2-7; V gene: TRBV25-1